This T cell receptor (beta chain) was captured by sequencing in a study of CD8 T cells in ankylosing spondylitis. Study observations and caveats: It appeared that ankylosing spondylitis blood was characterized by a TCR beta motif of seven or eight highly homologous variants.

For this clonotype: Its antigen is not known.

The V gene end was trimmed by 1 base and the J gene end by 0 bases; junction bases not matched to a gene: 6. Germline CDR1 and CDR2: SGHRS and YFSETQ. The CDR3 runs 17 residues. TCR beta libraries were made by quantitative 5'-RACE with molecular barcodes. TCRdb reprocessed the 5' RACE reads via MiXCR and lists one record per CDR3 protein. Of some 150,000 distinct CDR3 sequences detected, around two fifths appear once; the ten largest clones hold 15%. The source of this sequence is a male donor with ankylosing spondylitis. The material sequenced was synovial fluid, either unsorted or a sorted T cell fraction (not recorded which). V gene TRBV5-1 combines with J gene TRBJ1-5; 8 positions agree with TRBD1. The CDR3 DNA sequence: TGCGCCAGCAGCTTGACAGGGGGGGGAGATAGCAATCAGCCCCAGCATTTT. Protein: CASSLTGGGDSNQPQHF.